These T cell receptor beta chains were read from a single sample in a study of T cells after yellow fever vaccination. A single record per CDR3 protein comes from TCRdb applying MiXCR to the 5' RACE reads. The table records 400,000 or so distinct CDR3 sequences, 9.5% to 13% of them present only once. This specimen was PBMCs, taken on the day of the first yellow fever vaccination. The receptors come from a man aged 18 to 30 who received the YFV17D yellow fever vaccine. CDR3s include the opening cysteine and the closing phenylalanine or tryptophan. D genes are given only for firm matches. Expanded clones get a size class; other rows say once, few or many, or leave the size out.

v_gene	len	d_gene	abundance	CDR3aa
TRBV19	17	NA	once	CASSGGSVLSYNSPLHF
TRBV27	14	TRBD1	NA	CASGDRGANEKLFF
TRBV18	13	NA	few	CASSPRSRDTQYF
TRBV2	14	TRBD1	once	CASIGGETNSPLHF
TRBV7-2	15	NA	few	CASSLMWDSNQPQHF
TRBV4-3	14	NA	few	CASSQRASNEKLFF
TRBV5-5	15	NA	NA	CASSWGWGLKETQYF
TRBV4-2	15	NA	many	CASSPGTGLIETQYF
TRBV6-5	16	TRBD1	few	CASSYSADRGNTEAFF
TRBV5-6	13	NA	NA	CASSLRPTNEQFF
TRBV29-1	13	NA	few	CSVAFARGETQYF
TRBV7-8	16	NA	NA	CASSLVGGGLADTQYF
TRBV4-3	14	NA	NA	CASSQDYTTDTQYF
TRBV5-1	14	TRBD1	few	CASSSSDREYGYTF
TRBV5-4	14	NA	NA	CASRDREGEVTQYF
TRBV3-1	16	TRBD1	NA	CASCRNEQDRGGEAFF
TRBV3-1	12	TRBD1	many	CASSFDRVEQFF
TRBV7-2	13	NA	NA	CASSPRLVDTQYF
TRBV18	16	NA	NA	CASSPVYGGSADTQYF
TRBV5-1	15	NA	many	CASSLEPGEDTEAFF
TRBV6-6	12	NA	few	CASTTGTYEQYF
TRBV4-3	15	TRBD2	NA	CASSRRLAGGQTQYF
TRBV6-1	16	NA	few	CASSLFRVANTGELFF
TRBV5-1	13	NA	many	CASSLGVDQPQHF
TRBV20-1	14	NA	many	CSARDLGRGETQYF
TRBV19	15	TRBD2	few	CASSIDRGLALEQYF
TRBV4-3	16	NA	NA	CASSQDGWTLNQPQHF
TRBV12-3/TRBV12-4	14	NA	many	CASSLGGTKNIQYF
TRBV11-3	14	NA	NA	CASSLGGSGNTIYF
TRBV11-1	13	TRBD1	NA	CASRQQGGETQYF
TRBV12-3/TRBV12-4	13	TRBD1	few	CASSRDRQYEQYF
TRBV4-1	16	TRBD1	few	CASSQEDRGLRYGYTF
TRBV20-1	15	NA	many	CSARAAGGVGETQYF
TRBV6-2/TRBV6-3	14	NA	NA	CASSGSFSGNTIYF
TRBV6-5	14	NA	few	CASSYLGAGQPQHF
TRBV6-1	13	TRBD1	NA	CASSQDRDRGQYF
TRBV5-1	15	TRBD1	few	CASSSRQGRDYGYTF
TRBV20-1	15	NA	few	CSAIKPGLRTDTQYF
TRBV7-2	19	TRBD2	many	CASSLGLAGGPSSTDTQYF
TRBV15	15	TRBD2	NA	CATRDGLAGANVLTF
TRBV30	13	NA	few	CAWSGEAGEKLFF
TRBV6-2/TRBV6-3	17	NA	NA	CASSFLRAGSSYNEQFF
TRBV11-2	18	TRBD1	NA	CASSLVWVGTGQFNEQFF
TRBV5-8	16	NA	NA	CASSGTHRDSKNIQYF
TRBV2	14	NA	few	CASSEEKGTYEQYF
TRBV10-3	14	TRBD1	few	CATQQGTRNSPLHF
TRBV11-2	11	NA	few	CASSLGHEQYF
TRBV27	15	NA	few	CASSSIHSGANVLTF
TRBV20-1	14	NA	many	CSARATGPRDEQYF
TRBV7-8	17	TRBD2	many	CASSLGGASGGLETQYF
TRBV12-3/TRBV12-4	16	TRBD2	NA	CASSATERGAQETQYF
TRBV4-1	17	NA	NA	CASSQKRGAGVSDTQYF
TRBV2	12	NA	NA	CASSGGVGTQYF
TRBV6-2/TRBV6-3	14	NA	few	CASSLSGVNTEAFF
TRBV14	13	NA	once	CASSQLLNTEAFF